These 19 T cell receptor beta chains were sequenced from one sample in a study of T cells in Graves' hyperthyroidism and ophthalmopathy. RNA transcripts provided the source from which TCR beta CDR3 regions were amplified. HTBI primers were employed in a first-round RT-PCR of the TCR CDR3. TCRdb used MiXCR to reprocess the multiplex PCR reads, holding one entry per CDR3 protein. The sample has about 350,000 distinct CDR3 sequences, roughly 13% seen once. Material for sequencing was blood. The receptors here all came from a woman aged 40 to 50 with Graves' ophthalmopathy.

There are many counts of this clonotype. This sequence joins TRBV11-3 and TRBJ2-7; no clear D. The CDR3 length is 13 residues. V was clipped by 9 bases and J by 2 bases, with 14 bases between them. CDR1 is SGHNT and CDR2 is YENEEA in the germline V gene. CDR3 nucleotide sequence: TGTGCCAGTTCTCATCTAGTCCCCTACGAGCAGTACTTC. Amino acids: CASSHLVPYEQYF.

The gene calls are TRBV19 and TRBJ1-5; unclear D gene. The germline V gene encodes CDR1 LNHDA and CDR2 SQIVND (reference sequence). Trimming removed 7 bases at V and 0 bases at J, with 10 bases between. The CDR3 loop spans 14 amino acids. The DNA of the CDR3 is TGTGCCAGTAATTATCTTATTAGCAATCAGCCCCAGCATTTT. This translates into CASNYLISNQPQHF.

This clonotype appeared many times. The V gene is TRBV29-1, the J gene TRBJ1-3; 7 bases line up with TRBD1. The CDR3 loop spans 14 amino acids. J lost 2 bases, V lost 6 bases, and 7 bases had no gene match. The germline V gene encodes CDR1 SQVTM and CDR2 ANQGSEA. The CDR3 loop is CSVVDGQAGNTIYF. As DNA, the CDR3 is TGCAGCGTCGTCGACGGACAGGCTGGAAACACCATATATTTT.

This clonotype occurred a few times. The chain carries TRBV7-6 and TRBJ2-7; weak D call: TRBD2 (6 bases). V lost 5 bases to trimming and J lost 7 bases, with 27 bases between them. The CDR3 totals 17 residues. Germline values: CDR1 SGHVS, CDR2 FNYEAQ. Here the CDR3 DNA reads TGTGCCAGCAGCCCGAACCCAGGAGGGCCCACCCTCGGGGAGCAGTACTTC. This encodes CASSPNPGGPTLGEQYF.

This clonotype was recorded at least ten times. The rearrangement uses TRBV9 and TRBJ2-1; tentative D call: TRBD2 (6 bases). V was pared by 0 bases and J by 1 base, with 8 bases between. CDR3 length: 15 residues. CDR1 is SGDLS, CDR2 YYNGEE, per germline. In DNA form, the CDR3 reads TGTGCCAGCAGCGTAGGTAGCGGTTCCTACAATGAGCAGTTCTTC. The encoded protein is CASSVGSGSYNEQFF. Full variable domain (remainder filled in from reference TRBV9 and TRBJ2-1): DSGVTQTPKHLITATGQRVTLRCSPRSGDLSVYWYQQSLDQGLQFLIQYYNGEERAKGNILERFSAQQFPDLHSELNLSSLELGDSALYFCASSVGSGSYNEQFFGPGTRLTVL.

The rearrangement joins TRBV5-1 to TRBJ1-6; TRBD1 matches 8 bases. V was pared by 5 bases and J by 9 bases, with 19 bases of the junction left unmatched. Germline V CDR1 and CDR2: SGHRS, YFSETQ. CDR3 length: 18 amino acids. The chain's CDR3 is CASSSGTGRSRDGSPLHF. The CDR3 nucleotides read TGCGCCAGCAGTTCCGGGACAGGAAGATCCCGAGATGGTTCACCCCTCCACTTT. The full variable domain, with the rest looked up from reference TRBV5-1 and TRBJ1-6, is KAGVTQTPRYLIKTRGQQVTLSCSPISGHRSVSWYQQTPGQGLQFLFEYFSETQRNKGNFPGRFSGRQFSNSRSEMNVSTLELGDSALYLCASSSGTGRSRDGSPLHFGNGTRLTVT.

In its sample, this clonotype was seen a few times. The chain carries TRBV6-6 and TRBJ1-6; tentatively, D is TRBD1 (5 bases). With 0 bases removed from V and 7 bases from J, the gap between germline ends came to 13 bases. The CDR3 covers 16 residues. Germline lookup yields CDR1 MNHNY and CDR2 SVGAGI (reference sequence). The CDR3 region is CASSYSRGIANSPLHF. CDR3 DNA: TGTGCCAGCAGTTACTCGCGGGGGATCGCCAATTCACCCCTCCACTTT.

A note on this clonotype: Since a much larger clone is just one base distant, this may be a read error. The gene calls are TRBV7-8 and TRBJ2-7, with 7 bases that match TRBD1. The J segment lost 7 bases and the V segment lost 5 bases, leaving 8 bases of the junction unmatched. Per the germline V gene, CDR1 is SGHVS and CDR2 is FQNEAQ. This CDR3 has 13 residues. The CDR3 bases are TGTGCCAGCAGCACGAGGGGGCATTATGAGCAGTACTTC. Translation gives CASSTRGHYEQYF. Supplemented by reference TRBV7-8 and TRBJ2-7, the full variable domain reads GAGVSQSPRYKVAKRGQDVALRCDPISGHVSLFWYQQALGQGPEFLTYFQNEAQLDKSGLPSDRFFAERPEGSVSTLKIQRTQQEDSAVYLCASSTRGHYEQYFGPGTRLTVT.

This clonotype has only a few counts. V gene TRBV12-3 or TRBV12-4 combines with J gene TRBJ2-5, with 8 bases aligning to TRBD2. This CDR3 spans 14 amino acids. Trimming at V came to 6 bases and at J to 5 bases, leaving 8 bases not matched to a gene. CDR3 sequence reads: CASSRGGLDETQYF. The CDR3 DNA reads as TGTGCCAGCAGCCGGGGGGGACTAGATGAGACCCAGTACTTC.

Ten or more counts support this clonotype. DNA for the CDR3: TGCAGTGCTGAAACCAGCGGGAGGGCTAGGAATGAGCAGTTCTTC. Protein sequence: CSAETSGRARNEQFF. This chain uses TRBV20-1 with TRBJ2-1, with 10 nucleotides matching TRBD2. Trimming removed 5 bases from V and 7 bases from J; junction bases left unmatched: 11. Germline CDR1 and CDR2: DFQATT and SNEGSKA (reference sequence). This CDR3 has 15 amino acids.

This clonotype was seen at least ten times. This rearrangement joins TRBV6-1 to TRBJ1-6; no reliable D call. V dropped 5 bases and J dropped 6 bases, with 17 bases sitting between them. The CDR3 consists of 16 residues. Per the germline V gene, CDR1 is MNHNS and CDR2 is SASEGT. The CDR3 DNA is TGTGCCAGCAGTAAACCGGGCAGGCCTAGTAATTCACCCCTCCACTTT. This translates into CASSKPGRPSNSPLHF.

This clonotype was detected many times. This chain joins TRBV2 and TRBJ2-7, with D hard to call. The CDR3 extends over 11 amino acids. Germline loops: CDR1 SNHLY, CDR2 FYNNEI. Trimming took 8 bases from V and 4 from J, leaving 9 bases between them. The CDR3 sequence: CASVNGYEQYF. The CDR3 DNA is TGTGCCAGCGTAAATGGGTACGAGCAGTACTTC.

The sample holds many counts of this clonotype. This rearrangement joins TRBV12-3 or TRBV12-4 to TRBJ1-2; a possible D gene is TRBD1 (5 bases). The V gene lost 3 bases and the J gene lost 6 bases, with 14 bases spanning the gap. There are 14 residues in the CDR3. Here the CDR3 reads CASSLTGGRNGYTF. For the CDR3, the DNA is TGTGCCAGCAGTTTGACTGGGGGGAGAAATGGCTACACCTTC.

This chain uses TRBV5-1 with TRBJ2-1; 10 bases are a match to TRBD2. With V trimmed by 6 bases and J by 7 bases, 10 bases remained unmatched. This CDR3 region has 15 residues. Germline CDR1 reads SGHRS; CDR2 reads YFSETQ. CDR3 DNA: TGCGCCAGCATCCCGAGCGGGGGGGCTTGGAATGAGCAGTTCTTC. Its protein is CASIPSGGAWNEQFF.

This clonotype was observed at least ten times. This chain links TRBV28 with TRBJ1-1; no clear D gene. The germline V gene encodes CDR1 MDHEN and CDR2 SYDVKM. V was pared by 2 bases and J by 1 base, with 2 bases between. The CDR3 contains 12 residues. The CDR3 bases are TGTGCCAGCAGTTTAGAGAACACTGAAGCTTTCTTT. This translates into CASSLENTEAFF.

This clonotype was observed at least ten times. The chain links TRBV5-1 to TRBJ1-1, with D uncertain. Trimming shortened V by 4 bases and J by 4 bases, and 14 bases separated the two germline ends. The length of the CDR3 is 14 residues. CDR1 and CDR2 from the germline V gene are SGHRS and YFSETQ. The CDR3 DNA follows: TGCGCCAGCAGCAAAGACACTACGGGCACTGAAGCTTTCTTT. This gives the protein CASSKDTTGTEAFF. The whole variable domain, filled in from reference TRBV5-1 and TRBJ1-1, reads KAGVTQTPRYLIKTRGQQVTLSCSPISGHRSVSWYQQTPGQGLQFLFEYFSETQRNKGNFPGRFSGRQFSNSRSEMNVSTLELGDSALYLCASSKDTTGTEAFFGQGTRLTVV.

This clonotype was found a few times. The CDR3 loop reads CSAGSYGYTF. For the CDR3, the DNA is TGCAGTGCTGGTAGCTATGGCTACACCTTC. The chain combines TRBV20-1 with TRBJ1-2; D call uncertain. CDR1 and CDR2 from the germline V gene are DFQATT and SNEGSKA (reference sequence). The CDR3 is 10 residues long. Trimming left V 5 bases short and J 4 bases short, with 5 bases between.

This clonotype was counted many times. CDR3 in amino acids: CSASSGAPDTQYF. CDR3 in DNA: TGCAGTGCAAGTAGCGGGGCCCCAGATACGCAGTATTTT. V gene TRBV20-1 combines with J gene TRBJ2-3, with 8 bases that match TRBD2. Trimming at V came to 6 bases and at J to 4 bases, leaving 6 bases not matched to a gene. The germline V gene encodes CDR1 DFQATT and CDR2 SNEGSKA (reference sequence). The CDR3 extends over 13 amino acids.

This clonotype was counted only a few times. The chain joins TRBV15 to TRBJ2-1, with D hard to call. V lost 3 bases, J lost 2 bases, and 8 bases lay in between. In germline, CDR1 is LNHNV, CDR2 YYDKDF (reference sequence). CDR3 length equals 14 residues. The CDR3 nucleotides are TGTGCCACCAGCAGCACAGACACCTACAATGAGCAGTTCTTC. Protein product: CATSSTDTYNEQFF.